The subject of this entry is one TCR beta chain. Its recognized antigen is unknown. Qualities for individual bases were not recorded, and no much larger clone is one base off. Each collaborating institution followed its own protocols to collect whole blood in K2EDTA tubes. Collaborator samples were shipped for TCRbeta analysis as frozen whole blood, isolated PBMCs, or DNA extracted from either sample type. This specimen comes from a study of blood T cell repertoires in COVID-19 (dated by TCRdb to the early 2020s). Notes on the research overall: Collaborator samples came from the United States, Italy and Spain and covered acute and convalescent phases of COVID-19. The prospective study material was composed of cDNA or gDNA derived from T cells, B-cell-depleted T cells, or PBMCs. Subjects who had been exposed to COVID-19, were actively infected with it, or had recovered from it provided the deeply sampled blood TCRbeta repertoires that made up the dataset. A freely available public database, intended as a resource for researchers studying the immune response to SARS-CoV-2, is where the repertoires were released. The samples were drawn from the first 160 participants of the ongoing ImmuneRACE study and from 1,254 subjects provided by 6 global collaborators. Sample metadata almost always included a de-identified subject ID, COVID-19 status, age in years and sex. Where available, HLA class I and class II types were taken from metadata supplied by the sample provider and were not determined by assay-based typing.

Relative to germline, V is missing 4 bases and J is missing 8 bases, with 12 bases of the junction outside any gene match. CDR1 and CDR2, looked up from the germline V gene, are MNHNS and SASEGT. From the cysteine through the phenylalanine, the CDR3 covers 16 amino acids. The entry retains the CDR3 DNA only, 48 bases that are in frame from base 1. Overall study outcomes, separate from this receptor: Clinical and demographic metadata were provided uncurated, with the amount varying by source and participant.

The immunoSEQ Assay, a bias-controlled multiplex PCR, was used to amplify TCRbeta CDR3 regions from genomic DNA. The source study handled its data this way. The number of nucleated cells in each sample was estimated from the amplification of reference gene primers within the assay. Sequence reads were collapsed and filtered to measure the absolute abundance of every unique TCRbeta CDR3 rearrangement. Productive Simpson clonality was computed per sample as the square root of Simpson's diversity index over productive rearrangements. Not all clones reach the TCRdb copy of this immuneACCESS table, which keeps in-frame sequences only. Checked studies attribute under half of the gap to unresolved V genes and leave the rest unexplained. That table supplies the V and J calls and clone size; D and trimming were determined from the DNA. In this sample the table shows around 200,000 clones, 80% to 90% of which occur a single time. The ten largest clones represent roughly 5.7% of the sample.

The clonotype comes from an elderly man with acute or convalescent COVID-19. The rearranged segments are TRBV6-1 and TRBJ2-1; 9 central bases correspond to TRBD1. Sequences were obtained from peripheral blood. This receptor has the CDR3 CASSGNRGRFSDEQFF. Read as DNA, the sequence is TGTGCCAGCAGTGGTAACAGGGGGCGATTTTCCGATGAGCAGTTCTTC.